What follows are 14 T cell receptor beta chains derived from one specimen sequenced in a study of shared clonotypes between healthy human individuals. CD45RO-negative, CCR7-positively selected cells formed the naive CD8 fraction, excluding terminally differentiated effector memory CD45RA+ cells. Assay used: immunoSEQ multiplex PCR; TCRdb lists only in-frame clones, some missing. The data contain about 1,900,000 clones, approximately 94% of them singletons. Source material: naive CD8+ T cells sorted from blood. These receptors were obtained from a man in his late teens or twenties in good health.

The chain employs TRBV10-3 and TRBJ2-5; D perhaps matches TRBD2 (5 bases). Trimming took 4 bases from V and 3 from J, leaving 18 bases between them. This CDR3 has 16 amino acids. From germline, CDR1 is ENHRY and CDR2 SYGVKD. The DNA for the CDR3 is TGTGCCATCAGTGGCCTAAGGAGCGGAGATAAAGAGACCCAGTACTTC. This encodes CAISGLRSGDKETQYF.

The V gene is TRBV7-9, the J gene TRBJ1-1; D is perhaps TRBD1 (6 bases). This CDR3 spans 14 amino acids. Germline CDR1 and CDR2: SEHNR and FQNEAQ (reference sequence). Deletions cut 6 bases from V and 6 bases from J, with 17 bases between. CDR3 region: CASRETGLGAEAFF. For the CDR3, the DNA is TGTGCCAGCAGGGAAACAGGGTTAGGGGCTGAAGCTTTCTTT.

The V gene is TRBV7-2, the J gene TRBJ1-3; no reliable D call. Germline CDR1 reads SGHTA; CDR2 reads FQGNSA. This CDR3 region has 18 residues. V lost 0 bases to trimming and J lost 0 bases, with 15 bases between them. CDR3 in DNA: TGTGCCAGCAGCTTAGCGCGGTCAGGACTTTTCTCTGGAAACACCATATATTTT. Encoded protein: CASSLARSGLFSGNTIYF.

The CDR3 DNA is TGTGCCAGCAGCTTAGATGACAGATTGTACGAGCAGTACTTC. As protein: CASSLDDRLYEQYF. This chain connects TRBV7-9 to TRBJ2-7, with D possibly matching TRBD1 (5 bases). Between the trimmed V and J ends, which lost 1 base and 4 bases, there was a span of 11 bases. The CDR3 runs to 14 residues. Germline CDR1 and CDR2: SEHNR and FQNEAQ (reference sequence).

The chain joins TRBV6-5 to TRBJ2-3, with a possible D match to TRBD2 (5 bases). Germline V gene data show CDR1 as MNHEY and CDR2 as SVGAGI. Trimming shortened V by 2 bases and J by 7 bases, and 13 bases separated the two germline ends. The CDR3 has 14 amino acids. The CDR3 region is CASSYPEGENTQYF. For the CDR3, the DNA is TGTGCCAGCAGTTACCCCGAGGGTGAGAATACGCAGTATTTT.

V is TRBV27 and J is TRBJ1-1; TRBD1 matches 7 bases. The germline V gene has CDR1 MNHEY and CDR2 SMNVEV (reference sequence). CDR3 length equals 15 residues. The junction had 6 bases not matched to a gene; V was cut back by 4 bases and J by 1 base. The CDR3 loop reads CASSSRTGPNTEAFF. The CDR3 DNA is TGTGCCAGCAGTTCAAGGACAGGCCCGAACACTGAAGCTTTCTTT.

V gene TRBV7-9 combines with J gene TRBJ2-7; D unclear. Germline loops: CDR1 SEHNR, CDR2 FQNEAQ (reference sequence). CDR3 size: 14 residues. Trimming took off 5 bases at V and 3 bases at J, with 14 bases between the two ends. The CDR3 here is CASSTLDTYYEQYF. CDR3 nucleotide sequence: TGTGCCAGCAGCACTCTCGACACCTACTACGAGCAGTACTTC.

The chain joins TRBV7-8 to TRBJ1-2; D is unresolved. Trimming cost V 0 bases and J 4 bases, with 18 bases left between them. Germline CDR1 is SGHVS and CDR2 is FQNEAQ. This CDR3 comprises 17 residues. As DNA, the CDR3 is TGTGCCAGCAGCTTAGCAATGGCCGGGAGTATGGGCTATGGCTACACCTTC. Residues: CASSLAMAGSMGYGYTF.

Concerning this clone: Within the sample, other DNA sequences also encode this same CDR3. V gene TRBV6-5 combines with J gene TRBJ2-5, with a weak D call TRBD1 (5 bases). CDR1 and CDR2 (germline): MNHEY, SVGAGI. Trimming removed 6 bases from V and 5 bases from J, with 10 bases in between. This CDR3 region has 12 residues. CDR3 protein: CASSQGGETQYF. The CDR3 bases are TGTGCCAGCAGCCAGGGTGGCGAGACCCAGTACTTC.

The chain recombines TRBV5-6 with TRBJ2-7; D unresolved. The CDR3 spans 16 residues. Germline loops: CDR1 SGHDT, CDR2 YYEEEE. Deletions cut 6 bases from V and 0 bases from J, with 19 bases between. CDR3 loop: CASTFGPIPSSYEQYF. The CDR3 coding sequence is TGTGCCAGCACCTTTGGCCCGATCCCCAGCTCCTACGAGCAGTACTTC.

V is TRBV27 and J is TRBJ1-2; 12 nucleotides align to TRBD1. This CDR3 contains 15 residues. Germline values: CDR1 MNHEY, CDR2 SMNVEV (reference sequence). V lost 5 bases, J lost 6 bases, and 7 bases stayed unmatched. The CDR3 region is CASSPGTGGLNGYTF. CDR3 DNA: TGTGCCAGCAGTCCTGGGACAGGGGGCCTCAATGGCTACACCTTC.

V gene TRBV4-3 combines with J gene TRBJ2-5; D call uncertain. Trimming took off 0 bases at V and 3 bases at J, with 11 bases between the two ends. Germline CDR1 LGHNA, CDR2 YSLEER. The CDR3 has 15 amino acids. CDR3 bases: TGCGCCAGCAGCCAAGATATGGCCGCGAAAGAGACCCAGTACTTC. This encodes CASSQDMAAKETQYF.

The chain is built from TRBV6-1 and TRBJ1-5; D is uncertain. V lost 7 bases and J lost 6, with 19 bases in between. This CDR3 spans 15 amino acids. Germline CDR1 is MNHNS and CDR2 is SASEGT. This CDR3 reads CASTDLAGNSQPQHF. The CDR3 nucleotides are TGTGCCAGCACCGACCTCGCGGGGAATAGTCAGCCCCAGCATTTT.

This chain uses TRBV4-3 with TRBJ1-6, with 7 bases identical to TRBD1. CDR1 and CDR2 from the germline V gene are LGHNA and YSLEER. V trimming: 8 bases; J trimming: 9 bases; junction bases outside the gene matches: 13. The CDR3 sequence is 15 residues long. CDR3 DNA sequence: TGCGCCAGCTCCCCCTCAGTGACAGGGAGTTCACCCCTCCACTTT. Protein sequence: CASSPSVTGSSPLHF.